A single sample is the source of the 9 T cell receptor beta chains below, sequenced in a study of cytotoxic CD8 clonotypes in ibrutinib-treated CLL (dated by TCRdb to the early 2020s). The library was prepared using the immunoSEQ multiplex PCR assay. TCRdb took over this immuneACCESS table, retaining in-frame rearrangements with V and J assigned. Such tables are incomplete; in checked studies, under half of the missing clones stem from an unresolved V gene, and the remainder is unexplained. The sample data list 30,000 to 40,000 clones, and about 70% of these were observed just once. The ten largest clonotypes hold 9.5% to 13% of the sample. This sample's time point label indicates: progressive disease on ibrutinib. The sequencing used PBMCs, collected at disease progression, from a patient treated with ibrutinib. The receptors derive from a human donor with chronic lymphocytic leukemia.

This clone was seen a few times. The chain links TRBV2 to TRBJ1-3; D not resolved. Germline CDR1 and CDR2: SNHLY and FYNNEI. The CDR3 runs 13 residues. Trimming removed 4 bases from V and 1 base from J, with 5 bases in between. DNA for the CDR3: TGTGCCAGCAGTGGTGAATCTGGAAACACCATATATTTT. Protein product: CASSGESGNTIYF.

CDR3 DNA sequence: TGTGCCAGCAGTTACTCCGGGGGAAACGGCTATGGCTACACCTTC. Encoded protein: CASSYSGGNGYGYTF. This sequence joins TRBV6-5 and TRBJ1-2, with TRBD1 as a possible D gene (5 bases). Germline CDR1 is MNHEY and CDR2 is SVGAGI. Trimming removed 0 bases from V and 4 bases from J, with 12 bases in between. The CDR3 runs to 15 residues.

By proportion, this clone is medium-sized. CDR3 coding DNA: TGTGCCAGCAGAGAGGGACTTTCGTACGAGCAGTACTTC. Translation: CASREGLSYEQYF. The genes are TRBV7-9 and TRBJ2-7, with D tentatively TRBD2 (6 bases). V was trimmed by 6 bases and J by 4 bases, leaving 13 bases between them. Germline values: CDR1 SEHNR, CDR2 FQNEAQ (reference sequence). This CDR3 contains 13 residues.

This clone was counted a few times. The CDR3, as DNA: TGTGCCAGCAGGCTCGGACAGGGACAGACCCAGTACTTC. It specifies CASRLGQGQTQYF. V usage is TRBV7-2 and J usage is TRBJ2-5; 8 bases are a match to TRBD1. The V and J ends lost 6 bases and 6 bases, in that order; junction bases with no gene match: 6. The CDR3 length is 13 residues. Per the germline V gene, CDR1 is SGHTA and CDR2 is FQGNSA.

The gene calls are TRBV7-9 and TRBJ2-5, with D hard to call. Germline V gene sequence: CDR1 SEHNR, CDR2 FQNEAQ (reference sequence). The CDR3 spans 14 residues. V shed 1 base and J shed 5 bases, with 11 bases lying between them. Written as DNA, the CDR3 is TGTGCCAGCAGCTTAGGGATTATGGGGGAGACCCAGTACTTC. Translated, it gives CASSLGIMGETQYF.

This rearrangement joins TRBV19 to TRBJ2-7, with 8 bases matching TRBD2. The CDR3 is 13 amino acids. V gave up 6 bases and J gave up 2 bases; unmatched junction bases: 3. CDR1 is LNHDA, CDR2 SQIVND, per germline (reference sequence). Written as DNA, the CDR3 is TGTGCCAGTAGAGGACTAGCAACCTACGAGCAGTACTTC. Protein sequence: CASRGLATYEQYF.

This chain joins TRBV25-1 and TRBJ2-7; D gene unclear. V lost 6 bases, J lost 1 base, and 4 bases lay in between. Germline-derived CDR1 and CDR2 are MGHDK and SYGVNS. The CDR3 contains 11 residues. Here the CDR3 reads CASRISYEQYF. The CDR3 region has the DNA TGTGCCAGCAGGATTTCCTACGAGCAGTACTTC.

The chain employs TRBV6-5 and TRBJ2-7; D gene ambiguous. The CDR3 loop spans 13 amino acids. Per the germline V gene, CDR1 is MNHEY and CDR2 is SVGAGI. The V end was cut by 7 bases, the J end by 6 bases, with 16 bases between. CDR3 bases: TGTGCCAGCATCAAAAACGAAGACGGCGAGCAGTACTTC. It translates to CASIKNEDGEQYF.

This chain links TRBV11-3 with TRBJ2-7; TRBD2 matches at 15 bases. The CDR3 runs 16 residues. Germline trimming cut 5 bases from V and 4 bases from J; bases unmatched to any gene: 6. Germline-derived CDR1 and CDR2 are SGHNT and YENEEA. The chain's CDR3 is CASSPGLAGGGYEQYF. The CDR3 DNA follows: TGTGCCAGCAGCCCGGGACTAGCGGGGGGTGGGTACGAGCAGTACTTC.